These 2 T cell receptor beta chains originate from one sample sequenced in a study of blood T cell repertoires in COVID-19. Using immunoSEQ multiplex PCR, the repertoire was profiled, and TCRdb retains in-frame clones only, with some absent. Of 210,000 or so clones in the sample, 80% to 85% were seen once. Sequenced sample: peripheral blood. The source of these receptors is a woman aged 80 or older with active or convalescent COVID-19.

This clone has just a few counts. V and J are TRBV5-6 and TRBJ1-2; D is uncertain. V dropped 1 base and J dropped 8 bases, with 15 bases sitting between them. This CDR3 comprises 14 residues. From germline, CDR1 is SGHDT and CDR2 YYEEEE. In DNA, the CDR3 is TGTGCCAGCAGCTTGTGGAAGGCCGGGAAGGGCTACACCTTC. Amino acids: CASSLWKAGKGYTF.

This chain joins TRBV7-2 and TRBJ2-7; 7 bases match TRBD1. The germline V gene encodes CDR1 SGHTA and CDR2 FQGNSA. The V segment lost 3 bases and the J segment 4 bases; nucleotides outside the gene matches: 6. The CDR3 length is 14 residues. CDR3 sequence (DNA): TGTGCCAGCAGCTTTGACAGGGATTGGTACGAGCAGTACTTC. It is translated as CASSFDRDWYEQYF. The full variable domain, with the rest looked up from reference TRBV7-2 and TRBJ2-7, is GAGVSQSPSNKVTEKGKDVELRCDPISGHTALYWYRQSLGQGLEFLIYFQGNSAPDKSGLPSDRFSAERTGGSVSTLTIQRTQQEDSAVYLCASSFDRDWYEQYFGPGTRLTVT.